The rows below give T cell receptor beta chains drawn from one sample of a study of blood T cell repertoires in COVID-19. The table came from immunoSEQ multiplex PCR; TCRdb's copy has only in-frame clones and leaves some out. The sample consists of about 170,000 clones, 70% to 90% of them appearing once. The specimen sequenced was peripheral blood. The receptors derive from a man older than 75 with COVID-19, enrolled during active disease. Each CDR3 is given with its conserved first and last residue. A D gene is named only where the DNA matches it firmly. Not all rows give a size; the values are once, few, many and, for expanded clones, a class.

v_call	d_call	clone_size	j_call	cdr3_nt	cdr3_aa
TRBV11-2	.	.	TRBJ1-1	TGTGCCAGCAGCTTGATCACGGGATTGAACACTGAAGCTTTCTTT	CASSLITGLNTEAFF
TRBV27	TRBD1	.	TRBJ1-6	TGTGCCAGCAGTTTACGGACAGGGGAAGGTTCTTATAATTCACCCCTCCACTTT	CASSLRTGEGSYNSPLHF
TRBV6-2/TRBV6-3	.	once	TRBJ2-3	TGTGCCAGCAGTTACTCCAGGGGAGATACGCAGTATTTT	CASSYSRGDTQYF
TRBV11-2	.	.	TRBJ2-1	TGTGCCAGCAGCTTAGGGGACTCTCAAAATGAGCAGTTCTTC	CASSLGDSQNEQFF
TRBV2	.	.	TRBJ2-2	TGTGCCAGCAGTGATACCAGGAACACCGGGGAGCTGTTTTTT	CASSDTRNTGELFF
TRBV18	.	.	TRBJ2-7	TGTGCCAGCTCACCACCGGGATCAGGGGGGTACGAGCAGTACTTC	CASSPPGSGGYEQYF
TRBV7-9	.	.	TRBJ2-3	TGTGCCAGCAGCTCGATAAGACAAAGCACAGATACGCAGTATTTT	CASSSIRQSTDTQYF
TRBV12-3/TRBV12-4	.	once	TRBJ2-5	TGTGCCAGCAGTTTGGTGCTACAAGAGACCCAGTACTTC	CASSLVLQETQYF
TRBV5-4	.	.	TRBJ1-1	TGTGCCAGCACCCGGTCCACGGACACTGAAGCTTTCTTT	CASTRSTDTEAFF
TRBV12-3/TRBV12-4	TRBD1	.	TRBJ1-2	TGTGCCAGCAGTGGACAGGGGGACTATGGCTACACCTTC	CASSGQGDYGYTF
TRBV28	.	.	TRBJ1-4	TGTGCCAGCAATATACAGGGAGGGGATGAAAAACTGTTTTTT	CASNIQGGDEKLFF
TRBV5-1	.	.	TRBJ1-6	TGCGCCAGCAGCCCTGGGACTACCAATTCACCCCTCCACTTT	CASSPGTTNSPLHF
TRBV6-1	.	.	TRBJ2-1	TGTGCCAGCAGTGAAGCCAGGACAGATAGGCAGTTCTTC	CASSEARTDRQFF
TRBV4-1	TRBD1	.	TRBJ1-2	TGCGCCAGCAGCCACGGCGGACAGGCGGGTGGCTACACCTTC	CASSHGGQAGGYTF
TRBV6-2/TRBV6-3	TRBD2	.	TRBJ2-5	TGTGCCAGCAGTTTCCGGACTAGCGGAACAAGAGAGACCCAGTACTTC	CASSFRTSGTRETQYF
TRBV7-2	TRBD1	.	TRBJ2-1	TGTGCCAGCAGCTTAGGGACAGGGACCCTATACAATGAGCAGTTCTTC	CASSLGTGTLYNEQFF
TRBV20-1	.	.	TRBJ2-7	TGCAGTGCTAGTAGAGCCGGCTCCTACGAGCAGTACTTC	CSASRAGSYEQYF
TRBV12-3/TRBV12-4	TRBD1	.	TRBJ1-1	TGTGCCAGCAGCCGCCAGGGGGCCACTGAAGCTTTCTTT	CASSRQGATEAFF
TRBV5-1	.	.	TRBJ1-1	TGCGCCAGCAGCTTGGCCTTGGGGCGACCTGGGAACACTGAAGCTTTCTTT	CASSLALGRPGNTEAFF
TRBV10-3	.	once	TRBJ1-1	TGTGCCATCAGTGAGCCTACGACTCGGGGCACTGAAGCTTTCTTT	CAISEPTTRGTEAFF
TRBV11-2	.	.	TRBJ1-1	TGTGCCAGCAGCCAGGGGCTTCAGGGGACCACTGAAGCTTTCTTT	CASSQGLQGTTEAFF
TRBV9	.	once	TRBJ2-2	TGTGCCAGCGAGAAGGACAGGAACACCGGGGAGCTGTTTTTT	CASEKDRNTGELFF
TRBV6-5	.	.	TRBJ1-3	TGTGCCAGCAGTTACACGACAGCACATAGGGGAAACACCATATATTTT	CASSYTTAHRGNTIYF
TRBV11-2	.	.	TRBJ1-3	TGTGCCAGCAGCTCTTATTACAGGGAGCGCAGAACTGGAAACACCATATATTTT	CASSSYYRERRTGNTIYF
TRBV24-1	TRBD2	once	TRBJ2-3	TGTGCCACCAGTGATGAGACTAGCGGGGGTTTAGCTAGCACAGATACGCAGTATTTT	CATSDETSGGLASTDTQYF
TRBV18	.	.	TRBJ1-5	TGTGCCAGCTCACTCGGTAGCAATCAGCCCCAGCATTTT	CASSLGSNQPQHF
TRBV4-3	.	.	TRBJ2-3	TGCGCCAGCAGCCAAGAACACAGCACAGATACGCAGTATTTT	CASSQEHSTDTQYF
TRBV5-5	.	.	TRBJ1-2	TGTGCCAGCAGCTTGTCGGCGGGTAACTATGGCTACACCTTC	CASSLSAGNYGYTF
TRBV19	TRBD1	.	TRBJ2-7	TGTGCCAGTAGTCCCCGGGACAGGGGGACCCACGAGCAGTACTTC	CASSPRDRGTHEQYF
TRBV12-3/TRBV12-4	.	.	TRBJ1-2	TGTGCCAGCAGTTTAGGAGCAGGCTATGGCTACACCTTC	CASSLGAGYGYTF
TRBV7-9	.	.	TRBJ1-1	TGTGCCAGCAGCCCGCCCAGCGGGGGGACTGAAGCTTTCTTT	CASSPPSGGTEAFF
TRBV9	TRBD2	.	TRBJ2-1	TGTGCCAGCAGTTACAGCGGGGGACTTTACAATGAGCAGTTCTTC	CASSYSGGLYNEQFF
TRBV10-3	.	.	TRBJ1-1	TGTGCCATCAGTGAGTGGGAACAGGGCACTGAAGCTTTCTTT	CAISEWEQGTEAFF
TRBV5-4	TRBD1	.	TRBJ2-2	TGTGCCAGCAGCTCAATCCCGGGACAGGGCGGCGGGGAGCTGTTTTTT	CASSSIPGQGGGELFF
TRBV13	TRBD1	.	TRBJ1-2	TGTGCCAGCAACTCCTGGGACAGGGGGCATCGTGGCTACACCTTC	CASNSWDRGHRGYTF